What follows is one T cell receptor beta chain and its context. Its specificity is not known. Per germline, CDR1 DFQATT and CDR2 SNEGSKA (reference sequence). V shed 2 bases, J shed 4 bases, and the junction held 19 bases outside the gene matches. The CDR3 consists of 19 residues. This sample's treatment: approximately nine-day PBMC culture with coronavirus spike peptide pools or control peptides (ViraFEST assay). Cultured CD4+ T-cell DNA underwent Oncomine TCR Beta short-read sequencing. TCRdb called the PCR reads again in MiXCR, with one record for every CDR3 protein. This sample yields around 17,000 distinct CDR3 sequences, of which 65% to 80% are seen a single time; roughly a sixth belongs to the top ten. The sample originates from a study of vaccination and CD4 T cells after COVID-19.

The genes are TRBV20-1 and TRBJ2-5; TRBD2 aligns across 10 bases. The sequenced sample consisted of CD4+ T cells from blood, cultured in vitro. This sequence originates from a human donor who had recovered from COVID-19. The chain's CDR3 is CSARPSKGRSGRARETQYF. As DNA, the CDR3 is TGCAGTGCTAGACCCTCAAAGGGGCGGAGCGGGAGGGCCAGAGAGACCCAGTACTTC.